This T cell receptor beta chain appears in the sequencing data of a study of cytomegalovirus exposure and HLA in healthy donors. Findings and caveats of the study: Near-uniform donor sequencing depth was presumed by presence/absence analyses. A later analysis linked about 17,000 TCR beta sequences to HLA alleles at 0.05 false discovery rate. No immune exposure information besides CMV serostatus was available.

Germline loops: CDR1 SGHRS, CDR2 YFSETQ. V lost 4 bases and J 0 bases, leaving 5 bases between the germline ends. CDR3 length: 13 amino acids. The PCR made use of 60 Vbeta and 13 Jbeta primers. TCRdb keeps only in-frame clones here, not all; method: immunoSEQ multiplex PCR. Of roughly 150,000 clones listed, 75% are singletons. Comments on this clone: Its specificity is unknown.

The sequencing sample was made of PBMCs. This clonotype was obtained from a man younger than 40 in good health and CMV-seronegative. The chain employs TRBV5-1 and TRBJ1-3; D is undetermined. Here the CDR3 DNA reads TGCGCCAGCAGCCAGGACTCTGGAAACACCATATATTTT. Translation: CASSQDSGNTIYF.